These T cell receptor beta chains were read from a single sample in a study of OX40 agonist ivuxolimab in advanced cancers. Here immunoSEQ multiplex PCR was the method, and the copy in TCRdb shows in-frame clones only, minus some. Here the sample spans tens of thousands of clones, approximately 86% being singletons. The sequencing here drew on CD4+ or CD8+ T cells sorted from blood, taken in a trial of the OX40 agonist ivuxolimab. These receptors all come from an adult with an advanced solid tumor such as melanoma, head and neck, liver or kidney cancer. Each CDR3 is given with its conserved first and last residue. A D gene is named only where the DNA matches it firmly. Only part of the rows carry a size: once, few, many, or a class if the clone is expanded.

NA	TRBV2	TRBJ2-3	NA	TGTGCCAGCAGTCCCCCCTTCACAGATACGCAGTATTTT	CASSPPFTDTQYF
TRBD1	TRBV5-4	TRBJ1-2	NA	TGTGCCAGCAGCCATCTGACAGGGTCCTATGGCTACACCTTC	CASSHLTGSYGYTF
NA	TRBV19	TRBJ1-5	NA	TGTGCCAGTAGTATTCGGGGGGAATGGGGTACAAGTACAGATAGCAATCAGCCCCAGCATTTT	CASSIRGEWGTSTDSNQPQHF
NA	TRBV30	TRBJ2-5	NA	TGTGCCTGGAGTGTGGGAAGGTCCCAGGACTTC	CAWSVGRSQDF
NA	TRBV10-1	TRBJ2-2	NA	TGCGCCAGCAGTGATAGGGGCACCGGGGAGCTGTTTTTT	CASSDRGTGELFF
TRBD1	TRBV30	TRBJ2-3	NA	TGTGCCTGGAGTGTACACGGGACAGGGGGCGCAGATACGCAGTATTTT	CAWSVHGTGGADTQYF
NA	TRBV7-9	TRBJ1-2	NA	TGTGCCAGCAGCTCCAGACGGGGCACCGTCTATGGCTACACCTTC	CASSSRRGTVYGYTF
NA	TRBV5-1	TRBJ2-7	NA	TGCGCCAGCAGCTCCGGGGGATCAAGTGGCCCAGATGGGTTGCAGTACTTC	CASSSGGSSGPDGLQYF
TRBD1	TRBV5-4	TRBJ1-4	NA	TGTGCCAGCAGCTTCGGGACAGGGCGTGAAAAACTGTTTTTT	CASSFGTGREKLFF
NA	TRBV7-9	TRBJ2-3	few	TGTGCCAGCAGCTTAGACGGAACGACAGATACGCAGTATTTT	CASSLDGTTDTQYF
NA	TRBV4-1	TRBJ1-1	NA	TGCGCCAGCAGCCAAGTACCCAGTATTGGCACTGAAGCTTTCTTT	CASSQVPSIGTEAFF
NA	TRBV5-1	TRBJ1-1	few	TGCGCCAGCAGCCCACAGGGATATGAAGCTTTCTTT	CASSPQGYEAFF
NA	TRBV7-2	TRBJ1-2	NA	TGTGCCAGCAGCTTTGGGGGGAGTTCCTATGGCTACACCTTC	CASSFGGSSYGYTF
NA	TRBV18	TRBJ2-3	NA	TGTGCCAGCTCACCCCAGGGGCTTGGAGATACGCAGTATTTT	CASSPQGLGDTQYF
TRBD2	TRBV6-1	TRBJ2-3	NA	TGTGCCAGCAGTGGTAGCGGGAGGGCAGATACGCAGTATTTT	CASSGSGRADTQYF
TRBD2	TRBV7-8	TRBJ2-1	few	TGTGCCAGCAGCTTAGATCTTTTAGCGGGAGGGCACTACAATGAGCAGTTCTTC	CASSLDLLAGGHYNEQFF
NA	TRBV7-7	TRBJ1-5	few	TGTGCCAGCAGCCCGGACATTAATCAGCCCCAGCATTTT	CASSPDINQPQHF
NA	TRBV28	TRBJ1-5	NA	TGTGCCAGCAGTTTAGGGGCAGACCATCAGCCCCAGCATTTT	CASSLGADHQPQHF
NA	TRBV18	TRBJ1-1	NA	TGTGCCAGCTCACCACGAGAGAACACTGAAGCTTTCTTT	CASSPRENTEAFF
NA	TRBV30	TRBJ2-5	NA	TGTGCCTGGAGAGGGTCCCCGTACCAAGAGACCCAGTACTTC	CAWRGSPYQETQYF
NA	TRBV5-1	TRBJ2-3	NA	TGCGCCAGCAGCTTTAGGGGCCCAGATACGCAGTATTTT	CASSFRGPDTQYF
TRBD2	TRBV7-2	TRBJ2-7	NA	TGTGCCAGCAGCTTAAGTCTAGCGGGGTACGAGCAGTACTTC	CASSLSLAGYEQYF
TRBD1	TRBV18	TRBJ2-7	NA	TGTGCCAGCTCACCGGGCAGGGGGACCTACGAGCAGTACTTC	CASSPGRGTYEQYF
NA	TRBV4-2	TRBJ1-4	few	TGTGCCAGCAGCCAAGATAGGGGCGAAAAACTGTTTTTT	CASSQDRGEKLFF
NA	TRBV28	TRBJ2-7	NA	TGTGCCAGCCGGGCAGACTCCTACGAGCAGTACTTC	CASRADSYEQYF
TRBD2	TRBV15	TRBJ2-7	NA	TGTGCCACCAGCAGAGAGCTCCGACTAGCGGGGTACGAGCAGTACTTC	CATSRELRLAGYEQYF
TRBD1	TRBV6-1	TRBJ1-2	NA	TGTGCCAGCAGTGTCGGACAGGGGGCTAACTATGGCTACACCTTC	CASSVGQGANYGYTF
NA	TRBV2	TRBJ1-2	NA	TGTGCCAGCAGTAACTCGTACAGGGTTGGGTATGGCTACACCTTC	CASSNSYRVGYGYTF
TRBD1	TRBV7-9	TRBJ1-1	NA	TGTGCCAGCAGCTTGGGACAGGAGATCACTGAAGCTTTCTTT	CASSLGQEITEAFF
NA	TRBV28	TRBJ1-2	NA	TGTGCCAGCAGTTTTACCCGCGGCTATGGCTACACCTTC	CASSFTRGYGYTF
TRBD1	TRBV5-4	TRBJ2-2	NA	TGTGCCAGCAGCTACTACAGGGGCACCGGGGAGCTGTTTTTT	CASSYYRGTGELFF
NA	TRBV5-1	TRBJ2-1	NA	TGCGCCAGCAGCCCCACCATAAGACTCGACAATGAGCAGTTCTTC	CASSPTIRLDNEQFF
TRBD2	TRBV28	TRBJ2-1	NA	TGTGCCAGCAGTTCCCCACTGGGAGGGGTTCGTGGCAATGAGCAGTTCTTC	CASSSPLGGVRGNEQFF
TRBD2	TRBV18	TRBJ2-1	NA	TGTGCCAGCTCACCCAGCCTAGCGGGAGGGAACAATGAGCAGTTCTTC	CASSPSLAGGNNEQFF
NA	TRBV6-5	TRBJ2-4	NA	TGTGCCAGCCCGAGGGCCAAAAACATTCAGTACTTC	CASPRAKNIQYF
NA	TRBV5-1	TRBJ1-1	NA	TGCGCCAGCAGCCCGACAGCCGTAGGGAACACTGAAGCTTTCTTT	CASSPTAVGNTEAFF